A single sample is the source of the 28 T cell receptor beta chains below, sequenced in a study of metastatic and nonmetastatic thyroid tumors. TCRdb reprocessed the PCR reads using MiXCR. The sample shows 20,000 or so clones, approximately 35% of them seen only once. All patients reached thyroid surgery having received no treatment beforehand. The sample consisted of blood. Source of these receptors: a male donor with papillary thyroid cancer or a benign thyroid nodule (not recorded which). Some clones in this sample may be carry-over from other donors' samples.

The V and J genes are TRBV20-1 and TRBJ2-7; 8 nucleotides line up with TRBD1. The CDR3 extends over 13 amino acids. V gave up 5 bases and J gave up 0 bases; unmatched junction bases: 3. Germline-derived CDR1 and CDR2 are DFQATT and SNEGSKA (reference sequence). The CDR3 DNA sequence: TGCAGTGCTCATGGACAGGGCTCCTACGAGCAGTACTTC. Protein sequence: CSAHGQGSYEQYF.

The J gene is TRBJ2-7, the V gene TRBV28; TRBD2 might be the D (5 bases). Germline-derived CDR1 and CDR2 are MDHEN and SYDVKM. V was clipped by 5 bases and J by 3 bases, with 14 bases between them. The CDR3 sequence is 14 residues long. The CDR3 loop reads CASSVGKNYYEQYF. The DNA of the CDR3 is TGTGCCAGCAGTGTCGGGAAAAACTACTACGAGCAGTACTTC. Drawing the rest from reference TRBV28 and TRBJ2-7, the complete variable domain is DVKVTQSSRYLVKRTGEKVFLECVQDMDHENMFWYRQDPGLGLRLIYFSYDVKMKEKGDIPEGYSVSREKKERFSLILESASTNQTSMYLCASSVGKNYYEQYFGPGTRLTVT.

In this sample, this clone turned up many times. The J gene is TRBJ1-2, the V gene TRBV6-1; 7 bases agree with TRBD1. This CDR3 is 15 amino acids long. Trimming cost V 6 bases and J 3 bases; bases outside gene matches: 10. Germline lookup yields CDR1 MNHNS and CDR2 SASEGT. The CDR3 is CASRPRDRADYGYTF. DNA for the CDR3: TGTGCCAGCAGACCGAGAGACAGGGCAGACTATGGCTACACCTTC.

This clone showed up just once. The chain is built from TRBV20-1 and TRBJ2-7, with 8 bases fitting TRBD1. The CDR3 runs to 14 residues. Germline CDR1 is DFQATT and CDR2 is SNEGSKA (reference sequence). V shed 6 bases and J 0 bases; nucleotides not matched to a gene: 7. CDR3: CSAEGQGYSYEQYF. The DNA for the CDR3 is TGCAGTGCCGAAGGACAGGGTTACTCCTACGAGCAGTACTTC.

The V call is TRBV5-6, the J call TRBJ2-7; D not resolved. Looked up from germline, CDR1 is SGHDT and CDR2 is YYEEEE. CDR3 length equals 15 residues. The V gene lost 3 bases and the J gene lost 2 bases, with 15 bases spanning the gap. CDR3 in amino acids: CASSSTRSLPYEQYF. The CDR3 DNA reads as TGTGCCAGCAGCTCGACTCGGTCCCTCCCCTACGAGCAGTACTTC.

This clone has a count of ten or more. The chain uses TRBV10-1 and TRBJ1-3, with D tentatively TRBD1 (5 bases). Germline V gene lookup returns CDR1 WNHNN and CDR2 SYGVQD (reference sequence). The CDR3 is made up of 18 amino acids. Trimming stripped 3 bases from V and 2 bases from J, with 20 bases between. As DNA, the CDR3 is TGCGCCAGCAGTGATCTAACCGAGGGGAAAGGGCCTGGAAACACCATATATTTT. Amino acids: CASSDLTEGKGPGNTIYF.

This clone was recorded at least ten times. The conserved phenylalanine or tryptophan normally closing the CDR3 is absent here, so this likely arose from a read error. V usage is TRBV14 and J usage is TRBJ2-1, with TRBD2 matching 13 bases. This CDR3 is built from 16 residues. Germline CDR1 and CDR2: SGHDN and FVKESK. V shed 4 bases, J shed 4 bases, and the junction held 4 bases outside the gene matches. This CDR3 reads CASSPLAGGGYNEQFV. The CDR3 DNA sequence: TGTGCCAGCAGCCCACTAGCGGGAGGGGGATACAATGAGCAGTTCGTC.

This sequence joins TRBV3-1 and TRBJ2-3; TRBD2 might be the D (5 bases). The germline gives CDR1 LGHDT, CDR2 YNNKEL (reference sequence). CDR3 length: 16 amino acids. Trimming removed 5 bases at V and 0 bases at J, with 15 bases between. The CDR3: CASSSTKGPSTDTQYF. DNA for the CDR3: TGTGCCAGCAGCTCGACTAAAGGACCTAGCACAGATACGCAGTATTTT.

This clone was seen many times. This chain connects TRBV18 to TRBJ2-7, with a weak D call TRBD1 (7 bases). Germline CDR1 is KGHSH and CDR2 is LQKENI. This CDR3 comprises 16 residues. The ends were cut back, 5 bases at V and 4 bases at J, with 21 bases in the middle. The CDR3 here is CASSSDRPGSSYEQYF. DNA for the CDR3: TGTGCCAGCTCATCGGACAGGCCCGGGAGTAGTTACGAGCAGTACTTC.

V and J are TRBV7-3 and TRBJ2-2; D is possibly TRBD2 (6 bases). Germline V gene lookup returns CDR1 SGHTA and CDR2 FQGTGA. The germline V and J ends were trimmed by 2 bases and 5 bases, with 9 bases remaining between them. The CDR3 length is 14 residues. CDR3 DNA sequence: TGTGCCAGCAGCTTAGCGGGGCATACCGGGGAGCTGTTTTTT. Translating it yields CASSLAGHTGELFF.

This clone is termed medium-sized. The chain recombines TRBV4-3 with TRBJ2-1; maybe TRBD2 (5 bases). The germline V gene has CDR1 LGHNA and CDR2 YSLEER. The germline V and J ends were trimmed by 4 bases and 0 bases, with 10 bases remaining between them. This CDR3 contains 15 residues. The CDR3 DNA is TGCGCCAGCAGCCTCGACACTAGCTCCTACAATGAGCAGTTCTTC. It encodes CASSLDTSSYNEQFF.

The chain employs TRBV4-1 and TRBJ1-6; D perhaps matches TRBD1 (6 bases). The CDR3 loop spans 16 amino acids. The ends were cut back, 4 bases at V and 13 bases at J, with 23 bases in the middle. Germline V gives CDR1 MGHRA, CDR2 YSYEKL. CDR3 DNA: TGCGCCAGCAGCCCCTCACCGGACAGCCGACTTTGGCCCCTCCACTTT. It specifies CASSPSPDSRLWPLHF.

The rearrangement links TRBV30 to TRBJ2-3; no clear D. Per the germline V gene, CDR1 is GTSNPN and CDR2 is SVGIG (reference sequence). The CDR3 length is 13 residues. Trimming removed 3 bases from V and 0 bases from J, with 7 bases in between. CDR3 bases: TGTGCCTGGAGGGGTTCGAGCACAGATACGCAGTATTTT. Translation: CAWRGSSTDTQYF.

This chain joins TRBV28 and TRBJ1-5; TRBD1 aligns across 12 bases. CDR3 length: 17 amino acids. The germline V gene encodes CDR1 MDHEN and CDR2 SYDVKM. V shed 6 bases and J 3 bases; nucleotides not matched to a gene: 9. The CDR3 nucleotides read TGTGCCAGCAGGCCCTACGGGGACAGGGGGCCCAATCAGCCCCAGCATTTT. This translates into CASRPYGDRGPNQPQHF.

This clone was seen ten or more times. The chain is built from TRBV19 and TRBJ2-3; 14 bases map to TRBD2. V dropped 9 bases and J dropped 0; count of bases not matched to a gene: 8. Germline CDR1 LNHDA, CDR2 SQIVND (reference sequence). This CDR3 has 17 residues. The CDR3 bases are TGTGCCAGAGCGACTAGCGGGAGGGCCGTTAGCACAGATACGCAGTATTTT. Protein sequence: CARATSGRAVSTDTQYF.

The V call is TRBV6-1, the J call TRBJ2-7, with 7 positions matching TRBD2. In germline, CDR1 is MNHNS, CDR2 SASEGT. V was pared by 5 bases and J by 2 bases, with 9 bases of the junction left unmatched. This CDR3 has 15 amino acids. The CDR3 nucleotides are TGTGCCAGCAGTCATACTAGCGACAACACCTACGAGCAGTACTTC. Translation: CASSHTSDNTYEQYF.

V and J are TRBV30 and TRBJ1-5; a weak D match, TRBD1 (5 bases). The CDR3 consists of 15 residues. Trimming removed 5 bases at V and 4 bases at J, with 18 bases between. CDR1 and CDR2 (germline): GTSNPN, SVGIG (reference sequence). The CDR3 protein is CAWQASGTENQPQHF. Written as DNA, the CDR3 is TGTGCCTGGCAAGCCTCCGGGACCGAGAATCAGCCCCAGCATTTT.

V usage is TRBV30 and J usage is TRBJ2-4; unclear D gene. CDR1 is GTSNPN and CDR2 is SVGIG in the germline V gene (reference sequence). With 0 bases removed from V and 3 bases from J, the gap between germline ends came to 15 bases. This CDR3 has 16 amino acids. The CDR3 DNA sequence: TGTGCCTGGAGTGTACTGGGCGGTATCCTCAAAAACATTCAGTACTTC. Translation gives CAWSVLGGILKNIQYF.

This clone was counted many times. This CDR3 reads CASRQGVQPQHF. The CDR3 DNA reads as TGTGCCAGTAGACAGGGAGTTCAGCCCCAGCATTTT. V usage is TRBV19 and J usage is TRBJ1-5; D may be TRBD1 (6 bases). The CDR3 has 12 residues. Trimming removed 6 bases at V and 6 bases at J, with 9 bases between. CDR1 is LNHDA and CDR2 is SQIVND in the germline V gene (reference sequence).

This clone has only a few counts. This chain uses TRBV6-2 or TRBV6-3 with TRBJ1-5; D not certain. The CDR3 consists of 14 residues. Germline V gives CDR1 MNHEY, CDR2 SVGEGT. With 2 bases removed from V and 7 bases from J, the gap between germline ends came to 12 bases. DNA of the CDR3: TGTGCCAGCAGTTACAGCCAGGAGGGCCAGCCCCAGCATTTT. Translation gives CASSYSQEGQPQHF.

The V and J genes are TRBV30 and TRBJ2-2; weak D call: TRBD2 (6 bases). Germline CDR1 is GTSNPN and CDR2 is SVGIG (reference sequence). The CDR3 covers 14 residues. V shed 4 bases and J shed 0 bases, with 9 bases lying between them. Here the CDR3 reads CAWTRGPNTGELFF. CDR3 coding DNA: TGTGCCTGGACGCGGGGTCCGAACACCGGGGAGCTGTTTTTT.

The V call is TRBV30, the J call TRBJ1-2, with 7 bases aligning to TRBD1. Germline-derived CDR1 and CDR2 are GTSNPN and SVGIG (reference sequence). J gave up 5 bases and V 2 bases, and 5 bases lay outside the gene matches. This CDR3 is 13 amino acids long. CDR3 loop: CAWSRDRDYGYTF. In DNA form, the CDR3 reads TGTGCCTGGAGTCGAGACAGGGATTATGGCTACACCTTC.

This clone turned up a few times. This chain connects TRBV19 to TRBJ1-1; no clear D. This CDR3 is built from 15 residues. The ends were cut back, 6 bases at V and 7 bases at J, with 21 bases in the middle. Germline assignment: CDR1 LNHDA and CDR2 SQIVND (reference sequence). The CDR3 nucleotides read TGTGCCAGTAGCACCCTTTGGGGAGAGGTTATTGAAGCTTTCTTT. Translation: CASSTLWGEVIEAFF. The full variable domain, in which reference TRBV19 and TRBJ1-1 provide the parts outside the CDR3, is DGGITQSPKYLFRKEGQNVTLSCEQNLNHDAMYWYRQDPGQGLRLIYYSQIVNDFQKGDIAEGYSVSREKKESFPLTVTSAQKNPTAFYLCASSTLWGEVIEAFFGQGTRLTVV.

The chain uses TRBV30 and TRBJ2-7; D perhaps matches TRBD1 (6 bases). The CDR3 sequence is 14 residues long. The germline V gene has CDR1 GTSNPN and CDR2 SVGIG (reference sequence). V gave up 3 bases and J gave up 3 bases, with 15 bases separating them. The CDR3 spells CAWRSTGTYYEQYF. CDR3 in DNA: TGTGCCTGGAGGTCGACCGGGACATACTACGAGCAGTACTTC. Complete variable domain (other parts from reference TRBV30 and TRBJ2-7): SQTIHQWPATLVQPVGSPLSLECTVEGTSNPNLYWYRQAAGRGLQLLFYSVGIGQISSEVPQNLSASRPQDRQFILSSKKLLLSDSGFYLCAWRSTGTYYEQYFGPGTRLTVT.

The table lists this clone with many counts. The chain combines TRBV7-2 with TRBJ2-5; 9 bases match TRBD2. Looked up from germline, CDR1 is SGHTA and CDR2 is FQGNSA. The CDR3 is 14 residues long. With V trimmed by 5 bases and J by 11 bases, 12 bases remained unmatched. CDR3 amino acids: CASSPRGRAGDQYF. The CDR3 DNA reads TGTGCCAGCAGCCCCCGCGGGAGGGCAGGAGATCAGTACTTC.

V and J are TRBV2 and TRBJ1-5, with 10 bases identical to TRBD1. The J segment lost 1 base and the V segment lost 0 bases, leaving 3 bases of the junction unmatched. Germline V gene sequence: CDR1 SNHLY, CDR2 FYNNEI. The CDR3 runs to 17 residues. The CDR3 loop is CASSEAGGQGSNQPQHF. As DNA, the CDR3 is TGTGCCAGCAGTGAAGCGGGGGGACAGGGGAGCAATCAGCCCCAGCATTTT.

This clone has only a few counts. The chain couples TRBV6-2 or TRBV6-3 to TRBJ2-7, with D tentatively TRBD1 (9 bases). Germline V gives CDR1 MNHEY, CDR2 SVGEGT. There are 19 residues in the CDR3. Trimming removed 6 bases from V and 1 base from J, with 28 bases in between. The CDR3 loop is CASRRTTGGGLAFSYEQYF. For the CDR3, the DNA is TGTGCCAGCAGGCGCACGACAGGGGGTGGACTAGCTTTTTCCTACGAGCAGTACTTC.

The count of this clone is one. The chain is built from TRBV11-3 and TRBJ1-1; D unclear. Germline CDR1 reads SGHNT; CDR2 reads YENEEA. With 4 bases removed from V and 7 bases from J, the gap between germline ends came to 13 bases. The CDR3 has 13 residues. The CDR3: CASSSSWENEAFF. The DNA for the CDR3 is TGTGCCAGCAGCTCCAGCTGGGAGAATGAAGCTTTCTTT.